These 2 T cell receptor beta chains originate from one sample sequenced in a study of shared clonotypes between healthy human individuals. TCRdb's table, derived via immunoSEQ multiplex PCR, lists solely in-frame clones and lacks some. The data contain about 980,000 clones, 60% to 85% of them singletons. Material for sequencing was memory CD4+ T cells sorted from blood. This sample's subset: CD45RA-negative fraction. These receptors originate from a man in his late teens or twenties in good health.

This chain connects TRBV30 to TRBJ1-4, with a weak D call TRBD1 (6 bases). This CDR3 comprises 14 residues. CDR1 GTSNPN and CDR2 SVGIG come from the germline V gene (reference sequence). V was clipped by 1 base and J by 8 bases, with 14 bases between them. The CDR3, as DNA: TGTGCCTGGAGTGAAAAGGGGACAAAAGAAAAACTGTTTTTT. It codes for CAWSEKGTKEKLFF.

The chain links TRBV6-6 to TRBJ2-7; 10 bases are a match to TRBD2. The CDR3 extends over 13 amino acids. J gave up 3 bases and V 6 bases, and 2 bases lay outside the gene matches. Germline V gene data show CDR1 as MNHNY and CDR2 as SVGAGI (reference sequence). This CDR3 reads CASSRTSGYEQYF. The CDR3, as DNA: TGTGCCAGCAGCCGGACTAGCGGCTACGAGCAGTACTTC.